This T cell receptor beta chain was identified in a study of blood T cell repertoires in COVID-19. The data were produced by immunoSEQ multiplex PCR, yet TCRdb's version contains in-frame clones alone and is incomplete. The data hold some 250,000 clones, with around 86% observed a single time. The CDR3 is 15 residues long. Germline V gene data show CDR1 as LNHDA and CDR2 as SQIVND (reference sequence). V was pared by 7 bases and J by 2 bases, with 18 bases between. The chain recombines TRBV19 with TRBJ2-7, with D possibly being TRBD2 (5 bases). The clonotype originates from a man aged 25 to 40 who had recovered from COVID-19. Material: peripheral blood. CDR3 protein: CASTTSRGTTYEQYF. DNA of the CDR3: TGTGCCAGTACCACCTCCCGGGGAACCACCTACGAGCAGTACTTC.